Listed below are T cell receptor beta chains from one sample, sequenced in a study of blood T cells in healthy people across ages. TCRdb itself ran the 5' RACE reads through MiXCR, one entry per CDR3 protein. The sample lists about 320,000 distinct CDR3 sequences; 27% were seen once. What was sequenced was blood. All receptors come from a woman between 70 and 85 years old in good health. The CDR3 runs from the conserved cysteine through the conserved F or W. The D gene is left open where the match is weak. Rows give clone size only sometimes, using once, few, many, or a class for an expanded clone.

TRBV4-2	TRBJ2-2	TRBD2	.	TGTGCCAGCAGCCAAGCGGCGGGGGGTGTGGCGAACACCGGGGAGCTGTTTTTT	CASSQAAGGVANTGELFF
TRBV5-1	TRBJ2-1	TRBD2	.	TGCGCCAGCAGCTTGCGGGCGGGGGGGCAATCTGAGCAGTTCTTC	CASSLRAGGQSEQFF
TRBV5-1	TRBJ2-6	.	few	TGCGCCAGCAGCGGGGGACGAAACTCTGGGGCCAACGTCCTGACTTTC	CASSGGRNSGANVLTF
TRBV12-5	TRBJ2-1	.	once	TGTGCTAGTGGTTTGGGCGATGAGCAGTTCTTC	CASGLGDEQFF
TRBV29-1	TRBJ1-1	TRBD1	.	TGCAGCGTCAAACAGGGGGCGGGTGAAGCTTTCTTT	CSVKQGAGEAFF
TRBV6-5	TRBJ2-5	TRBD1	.	TGTGCCAGCAGTGCACCGGGACAGGCCTTGACCCAGTACTTC	CASSAPGQALTQYF
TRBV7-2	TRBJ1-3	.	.	TGTGCCAGCAGCCGCCGGGAGGGGCCTGGAAACACCATATATTTT	CASSRREGPGNTIYF
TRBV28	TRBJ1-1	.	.	TGTGCCAGCAGTTTAAATCAGGGGCGCACTGAAGCTTTCTTT	CASSLNQGRTEAFF
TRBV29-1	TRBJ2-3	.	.	TGCAGCGTTCGTAGGGGTACAGATACGCAGTATTTT	CSVRRGTDTQYF
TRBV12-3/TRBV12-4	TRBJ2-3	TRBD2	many	TGTGCCAGTCATCCTAGCGGGAGTCGCACAGATACGCAGTATTTT	CASHPSGSRTDTQYF
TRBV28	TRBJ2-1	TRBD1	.	TGTGCCAGCAGACCTCAGGGGGTGAATGAGCAGTTCTTC	CASRPQGVNEQFF
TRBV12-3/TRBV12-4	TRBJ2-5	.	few	TGTGCCAGCAGTCAAAAGGGGGGTGGAGCGGAGACCCAGTACTTC	CASSQKGGGAETQYF
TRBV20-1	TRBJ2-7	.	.	TGCAGTGCACAGGGCCCTCTCGAGCAGTACTTC	CSAQGPLEQYF
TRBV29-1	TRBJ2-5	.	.	TGCAGCGTTGCCTCGGGAGAGACCCAGTACTTC	CSVASGETQYF
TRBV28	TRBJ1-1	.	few	TGTGCCAGCAGTTTTTCAAGGGTGGTGAACACTGAAGCTTTCTTT	CASSFSRVVNTEAFF
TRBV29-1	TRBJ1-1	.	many	TGCAGCGTCCACAACGGGATACTTGAAGCTTTCTTT	CSVHNGILEAFF
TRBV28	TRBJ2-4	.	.	TGTGCCAGCAGTTACGCCAAAAACATTCAGTACTTC	CASSYAKNIQYF
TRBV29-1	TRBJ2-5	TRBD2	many	TGCAGCGTTGGGCTAGCGGAAGAAGAGACCCAGTACTTC	CSVGLAEEETQYF
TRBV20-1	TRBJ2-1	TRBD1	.	TGCAGTGCTAGTCCGGGACAGGTAAACAATGAGCAGTTCTTC	CSASPGQVNNEQFF
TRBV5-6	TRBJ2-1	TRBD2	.	TGTGCCAGCAGCCCCGGACTAGCGGGGGGGTCACGAAATGAGCAGTTCTTC	CASSPGLAGGSRNEQFF